The rows below give T cell receptor beta chains drawn from one sample of a study of CD8+CD57+ T cells in acquired aplastic anemia. TCRdb reprocessed the reads via MiXCR and lists one record per CDR3 protein. This sample carries 160,000 or so distinct CDR3 sequences, around half of them seen once, and the ten largest clones take 3% to 4%. Sequenced material: sorted CD4+, CD8+, or CD8+CD57+ T cells (not recorded which) from PBMCs. The receptor set was obtained from a human donor with aplastic anemia. The CDR3 runs from the conserved cysteine through the conserved F or W. The D gene is left open where the match is weak. Some rows mark clone size as missing; the rest say once, few, many or name a class of expanded clone.

size	J	D	V	CDR3	DNA
many	TRBJ2-1	TRBD1	TRBV20-1	CSASRTGEGTEQFF	TGCAGTGCTAGTAGGACAGGGGAAGGAACTGAGCAGTTCTTC
many	TRBJ1-2	.	TRBV24-1	CATSDLHQGGYTF	TGTGCCACCAGTGATTTGCACCAGGGTGGCTACACCTTC
few	TRBJ2-7	.	TRBV5-1	CASSLQGRYEQYF	TGCGCCAGCAGCTTACAGGGGAGGTACGAGCAGTACTTC
.	TRBJ2-1	TRBD2	TRBV10-3	CAISLAGGFFNEQFF	TGTGCCATCAGTTTAGCGGGGGGGTTCTTCAATGAGCAGTTCTTC
.	TRBJ2-1	TRBD2	TRBV10-3	CAISSSGRNEQFF	TGTGCCATCAGCTCTAGCGGGCGGAATGAGCAGTTCTTC
.	TRBJ2-7	TRBD1	TRBV5-6	CASSWGTGGNEQYF	TGTGCCAGCAGCTGGGGGACAGGGGGCAACGAGCAGTACTTC
once	TRBJ1-1	.	TRBV10-1	CANRRTEAFF	TGCGCCAACAGACGCACTGAAGCTTTCTTT
few	TRBJ1-2	.	TRBV6-1	CASRNNPSYGYTF	TGTGCCAGCAGGAATAATCCTTCCTATGGCTACACCTTC
.	TRBJ1-2	.	TRBV29-1	CSVERHRGGGYTF	TGCAGCGTTGAAAGGCACCGGGGGGGAGGCTACACCTTC
.	TRBJ1-2	.	TRBV7-2	CASSLGRNYGCTF	.
many	TRBJ2-3	TRBD2	TRBV5-1	CASSLPLAGVADTQYF	TGCGCCAGCAGCTTACCCCTAGCGGGTGTTGCAGATACGCAGTATTTT
once	TRBJ2-7	TRBD1	TRBV19	CASSPTLGQRYEQYF	TGTGCCAGTAGTCCGACACTGGGACAGCGCTACGAGCAGTACTTC
many	TRBJ1-2	TRBD1	TRBV20-1	CSLDRVGKDYGYTF	TGCAGTCTAGACAGGGTTGGGAAGGACTATGGCTACACCTTC
many	TRBJ1-2	.	TRBV24-1	CATSDWGSGYTF	TGTGCCACCAGTGATTGGGGGTCGGGCTACACCTTC
.	TRBJ1-2	.	TRBV19	CASSRRPKTAYGYTF	TGTGCCAGTAGCCGACGCCCCAAGACTGCGTATGGCTACACCTTC
.	TRBJ2-1	TRBD2	TRBV6-6	CASSTGLAGGPRGNEQFF	TGTGCCAGCAGTACGGGACTAGCGGGAGGGCCCCGGGGAAATGAGCAGTTCTTC
.	TRBJ2-7	TRBD1	TRBV7-2	CASSMGQPYEQYF	TGTGCCAGCAGCATGGGACAGCCCTACGAGCAGTACTTC
.	TRBJ1-2	.	TRBV25-1	CASSEPGRSDGYTF	TGTGCCAGCAGTGAACCAGGGCGGTCCGATGGCTACACCTTC
.	TRBJ2-1	.	TRBV6-1	CASIQTWSLYNEQFF	TGTGCCAGCATCCAGACTTGGTCTCTGTACAATGAGCAGTTCTTC
many	TRBJ1-5	.	TRBV19	CASSRSGTAFGPQHF	TGTGCCAGTAGTCGATCCGGGACCGCTTTTGGGCCCCAGCATTTT
.	TRBJ1-1	.	TRBV5-5	CASNRVATEAFF	TGTGCCAGCAACAGGGTGGCCACTGAAGCTTTCTTT
few	TRBJ2-1	.	TRBV25-1	CASSSHRGKREDVNEQFF	TGTGCCAGCAGCTCCCACAGGGGGAAGCGGGAGGACGTCAATGAGCAGTTCTTC
.	TRBJ2-6	TRBD2	TRBV2	CASSLNSGGAYVLTF	TGTGCCAGCAGTTTAAATAGCGGGGGGGCCTACGTCCTGACTTTC
many	TRBJ1-5	.	TRBV5-1	CASSLGGGGRNQPQHF	TGCGCCAGCAGCTTGGGCGGGGGGGGCAGGAATCAGCCCCAGCATTTT
once	TRBJ2-5	TRBD2	TRBV20-1	CSAYGRGGQETQYF	TGCAGTGCTTACGGGAGGGGGGGCCAAGAGACCCAGTACTTC
.	TRBJ2-1	.	TRBV6-1	CASNQGNSYNEQFF	TGTGCCAGCAACCAGGGGAACTCCTACAATGAGCAGTTCTTC
.	TRBJ2-5	TRBD1	TRBV11-1	CASSLAGQGAEAQYF	TGTGCCAGCAGCTTAGCGGGACAGGGGGCGGAGGCCCAGTACTTC
many	TRBJ1-2	TRBD1	TRBV24-1	CATSGPQGAVDGYTF	TGTGCCACCAGTGGACCACAGGGGGCGGTGGATGGCTACACCTTC
.	TRBJ1-2	.	TRBV10-3	CASQPGRVGYGYTF	TGTGCCAGCCAACCGGGGAGGGTGGGCTATGGCTACACCTTC
many	TRBJ2-6	.	TRBV11-2	CASSFSGTTFSLSGANVLTF	TGTGCCAGCAGCTTTTCAGGAACCACTTTTTCCCTCTCTGGGGCCAACGTCCTGACTTTC
many	TRBJ1-2	.	TRBV4-2	CASSQEAISGYTF	TGTGCCAGCAGCCAAGAAGCAATCTCTGGCTACACCTTC
many	TRBJ2-7	.	TRBV6-2/TRBV6-3	CASGPSSYEQYF	TGTGCCAGCGGGCCGAGCTCCTACGAGCAGTACTTC
many	TRBJ1-5	.	TRBV4-1	CASSQVWSGVTQPQHF	TGCGCCAGCAGCCAAGTTTGGTCAGGGGTGACTCAGCCCCAGCATTTT
few	TRBJ1-1	.	TRBV6-5	CASSFDRFGAEAFF	TGTGCCAGCAGTTTTGACAGGTTTGGCGCTGAAGCTTTCTTT
.	TRBJ1-3	.	TRBV30	CAWGPGGLAGNTIYF	TGTGCCTGGGGTCCCGGGGGTTTGGCTGGAAACACCATATATTTT
once	TRBJ1-2	.	TRBV7-2	CASSPVALGYTF	TGTGCCAGCAGCCCAGTGGCCCTTGGCTACACCTTC
many	TRBJ2-5	.	TRBV11-2	CASSLDKWGETQYF	TGTGCCAGCAGCTTGGACAAATGGGGAGAGACCCAGTACTTC